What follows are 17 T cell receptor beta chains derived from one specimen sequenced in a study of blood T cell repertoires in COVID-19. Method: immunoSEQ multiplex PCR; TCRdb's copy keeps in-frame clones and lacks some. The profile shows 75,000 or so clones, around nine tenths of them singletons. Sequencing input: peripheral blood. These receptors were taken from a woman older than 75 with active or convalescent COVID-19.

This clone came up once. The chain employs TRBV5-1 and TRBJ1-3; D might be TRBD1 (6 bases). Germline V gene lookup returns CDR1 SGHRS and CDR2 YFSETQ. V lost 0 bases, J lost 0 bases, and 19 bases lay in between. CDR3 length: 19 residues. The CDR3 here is CASSLEGGPLVSSGNTIYF. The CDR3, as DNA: TGCGCCAGCAGCTTGGAGGGGGGGCCTCTGGTTAGCTCTGGAAACACCATATATTTT.

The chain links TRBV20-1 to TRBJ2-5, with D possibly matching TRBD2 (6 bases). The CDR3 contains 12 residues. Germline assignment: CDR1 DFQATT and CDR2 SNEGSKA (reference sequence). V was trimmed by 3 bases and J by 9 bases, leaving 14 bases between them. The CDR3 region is CSASVPREPQYF. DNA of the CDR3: TGCAGTGCTAGTGTTCCACGGGAGCCCCAGTACTTC.

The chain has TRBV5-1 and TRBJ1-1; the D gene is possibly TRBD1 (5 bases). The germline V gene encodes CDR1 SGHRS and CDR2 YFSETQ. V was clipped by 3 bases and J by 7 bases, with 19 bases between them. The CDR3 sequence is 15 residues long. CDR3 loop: CASSSNRPGRDEAFF. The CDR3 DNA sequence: TGCGCCAGCAGCTCGAACCGTCCAGGGAGGGATGAAGCTTTCTTT.

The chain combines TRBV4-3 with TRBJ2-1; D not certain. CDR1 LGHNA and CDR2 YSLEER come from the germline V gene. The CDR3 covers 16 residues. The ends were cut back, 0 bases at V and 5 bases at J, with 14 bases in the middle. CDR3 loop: CASSQDYGRYDNEQFF. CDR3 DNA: TGCGCCAGCAGCCAAGATTATGGGCGATACGACAATGAGCAGTTCTTC.

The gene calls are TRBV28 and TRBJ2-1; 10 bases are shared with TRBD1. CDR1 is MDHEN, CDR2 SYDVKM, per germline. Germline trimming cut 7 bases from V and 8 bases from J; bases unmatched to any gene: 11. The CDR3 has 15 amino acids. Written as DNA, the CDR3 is TGTGCCAGCACCCGCCCGGGACAGGGGATCGATGAGCAGTTCTTC. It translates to CASTRPGQGIDEQFF.

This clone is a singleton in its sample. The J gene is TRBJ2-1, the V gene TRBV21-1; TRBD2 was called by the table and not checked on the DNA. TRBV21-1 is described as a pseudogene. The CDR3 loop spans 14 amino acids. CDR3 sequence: CASRKREEVNEQFF. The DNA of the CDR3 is TGTGCCAGCAGAAAGCGGGAGGAGGTCAATGAGCAGTTCTTC.

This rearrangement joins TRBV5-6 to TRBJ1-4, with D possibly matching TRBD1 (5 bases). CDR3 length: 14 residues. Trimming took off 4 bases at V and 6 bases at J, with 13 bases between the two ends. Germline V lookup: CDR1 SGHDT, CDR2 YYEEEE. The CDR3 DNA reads TGTGCCAGCAGCACCGGGACTGACGATGAAAAACTGTTTTTT. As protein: CASSTGTDDEKLFF.

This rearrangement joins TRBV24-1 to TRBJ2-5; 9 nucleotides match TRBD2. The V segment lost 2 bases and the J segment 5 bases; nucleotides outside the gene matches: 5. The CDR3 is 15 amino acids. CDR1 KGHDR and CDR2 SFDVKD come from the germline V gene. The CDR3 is CATSDSRAGGETQYF. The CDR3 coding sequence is TGTGCCACCAGTGATTCTCGGGCGGGAGGGGAGACCCAGTACTTC.

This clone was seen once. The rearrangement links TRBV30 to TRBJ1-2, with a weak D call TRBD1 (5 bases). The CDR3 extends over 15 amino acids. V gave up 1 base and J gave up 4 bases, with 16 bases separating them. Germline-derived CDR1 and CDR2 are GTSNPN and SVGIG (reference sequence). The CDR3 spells CAWSDAEGLVYGYTF. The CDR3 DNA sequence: TGTGCCTGGAGTGACGCGGAGGGGCTTGTCTATGGCTACACCTTC.

This CDR3 is CASSLRASGYNEQFF. CDR3 in DNA: TGTGCCAGCAGCTTGAGGGCTAGCGGCTACAATGAGCAGTTCTTC. This chain joins TRBV5-4 and TRBJ2-1; 7 bases are a match to TRBD2. CDR1 SGHNT and CDR2 YYREEE come from the germline V gene (reference sequence). The CDR3 contains 15 residues. V trimming: 1 base; J trimming: 3 bases; junction bases outside the gene matches: 4.

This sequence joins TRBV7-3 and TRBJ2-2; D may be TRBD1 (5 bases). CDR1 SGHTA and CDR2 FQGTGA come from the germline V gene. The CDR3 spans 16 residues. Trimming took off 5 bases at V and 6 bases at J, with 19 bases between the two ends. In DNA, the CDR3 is TGTGCCAGCAGCCGAAATCAGGGTCCGGCAGCCGGGGAGCTGTTTTTT. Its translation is CASSRNQGPAAGELFF.

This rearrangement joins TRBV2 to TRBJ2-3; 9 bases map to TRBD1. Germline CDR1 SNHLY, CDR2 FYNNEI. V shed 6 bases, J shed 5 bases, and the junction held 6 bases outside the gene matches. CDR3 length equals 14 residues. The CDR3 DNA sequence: TGTGCCAGCAGATTGGACAGGGGCGGAGATACGCAGTATTTT. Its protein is CASRLDRGGDTQYF.

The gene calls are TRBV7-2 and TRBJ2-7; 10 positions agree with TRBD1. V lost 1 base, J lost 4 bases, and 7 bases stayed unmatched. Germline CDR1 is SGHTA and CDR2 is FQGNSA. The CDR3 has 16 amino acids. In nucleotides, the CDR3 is TGTGCCAGCAGCTTAGGGGGGTGGGGACAGGGGTACGAGCAGTACTTC. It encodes CASSLGGWGQGYEQYF.

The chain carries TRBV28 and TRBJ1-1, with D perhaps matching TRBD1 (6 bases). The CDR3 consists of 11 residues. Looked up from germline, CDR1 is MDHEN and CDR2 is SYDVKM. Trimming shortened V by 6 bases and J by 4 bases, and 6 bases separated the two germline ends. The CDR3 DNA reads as TGTGCCAGCAGAGGGGGCACTGAAGCTTTCTTT. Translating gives CASRGGTEAFF.

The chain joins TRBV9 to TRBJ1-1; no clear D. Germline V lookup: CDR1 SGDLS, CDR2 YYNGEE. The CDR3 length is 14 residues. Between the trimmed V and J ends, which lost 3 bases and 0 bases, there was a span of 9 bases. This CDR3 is CASSAQTLNTEAFF. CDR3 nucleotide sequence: TGTGCCAGCAGCGCTCAGACTCTGAACACTGAAGCTTTCTTT.

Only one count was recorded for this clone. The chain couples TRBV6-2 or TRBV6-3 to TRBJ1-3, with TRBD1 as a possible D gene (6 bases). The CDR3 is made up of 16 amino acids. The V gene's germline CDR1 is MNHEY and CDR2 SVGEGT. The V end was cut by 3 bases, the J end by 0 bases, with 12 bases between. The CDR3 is CASSYGGGFSGNTIYF. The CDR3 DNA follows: TGTGCCAGCAGTTATGGGGGCGGCTTCTCTGGAAACACCATATATTTT.

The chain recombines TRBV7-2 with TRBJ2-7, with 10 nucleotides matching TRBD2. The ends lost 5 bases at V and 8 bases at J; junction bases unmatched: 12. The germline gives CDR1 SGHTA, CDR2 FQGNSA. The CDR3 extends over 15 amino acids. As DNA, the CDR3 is TGTGCCAGCAGCAAAAGCAGCGGGGGGGATGGGAAGCAGTACTTC. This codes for CASSKSSGGDGKQYF.